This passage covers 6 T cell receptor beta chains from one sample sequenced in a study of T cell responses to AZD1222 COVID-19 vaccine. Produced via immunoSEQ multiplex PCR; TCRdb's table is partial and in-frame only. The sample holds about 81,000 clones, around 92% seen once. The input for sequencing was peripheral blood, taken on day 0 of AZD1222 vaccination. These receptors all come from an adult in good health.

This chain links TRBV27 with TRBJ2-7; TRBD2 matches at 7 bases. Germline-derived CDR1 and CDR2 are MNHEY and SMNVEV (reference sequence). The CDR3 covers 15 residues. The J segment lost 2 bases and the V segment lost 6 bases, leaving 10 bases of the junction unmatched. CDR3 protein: CASSKAGRLTYEQYF. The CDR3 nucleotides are TGTGCCAGCAGCAAAGCGGGACGGCTAACCTACGAGCAGTACTTC.

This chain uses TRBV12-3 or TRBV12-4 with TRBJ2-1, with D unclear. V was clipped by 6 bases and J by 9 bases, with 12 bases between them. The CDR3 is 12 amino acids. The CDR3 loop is CASSSEAGEQFF. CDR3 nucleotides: TGTGCCAGCAGCTCGGAAGCCGGTGAGCAGTTCTTC.

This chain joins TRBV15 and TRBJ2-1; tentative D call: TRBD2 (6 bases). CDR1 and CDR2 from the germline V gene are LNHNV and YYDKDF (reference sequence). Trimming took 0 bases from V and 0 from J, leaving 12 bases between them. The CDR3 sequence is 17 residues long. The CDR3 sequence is CATSRDGQRASYNEQFF. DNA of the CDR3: TGTGCCACCAGCAGAGATGGCCAGCGGGCCTCCTACAATGAGCAGTTCTTC. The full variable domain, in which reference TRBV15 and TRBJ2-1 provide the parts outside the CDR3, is DAMVIQNPRYQVTQFGKPVTLSCSQTLNHNVMYWYQQKSSQAPKLLFHYYDKDFNNEADTPDNFQSRRPNTSFCFLDIRSPGLGDTAMYLCATSRDGQRASYNEQFFGPGTRLTVL.

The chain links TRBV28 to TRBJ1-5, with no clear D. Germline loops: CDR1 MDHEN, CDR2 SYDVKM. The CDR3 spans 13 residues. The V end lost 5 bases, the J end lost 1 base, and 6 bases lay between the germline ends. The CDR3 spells CASSPPSNQPQHF. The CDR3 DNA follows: TGTGCCAGCAGTCCCCCAAGCAATCAGCCCCAGCATTTT.

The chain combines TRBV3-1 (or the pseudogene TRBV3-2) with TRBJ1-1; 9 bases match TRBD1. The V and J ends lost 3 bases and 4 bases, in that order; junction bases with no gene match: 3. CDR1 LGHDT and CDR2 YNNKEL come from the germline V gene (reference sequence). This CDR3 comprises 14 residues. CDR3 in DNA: TGTGCCAGCAGCCAGGGGACAGGGTCCACTGAAGCTTTCTTT. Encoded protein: CASSQGTGSTEAFF.

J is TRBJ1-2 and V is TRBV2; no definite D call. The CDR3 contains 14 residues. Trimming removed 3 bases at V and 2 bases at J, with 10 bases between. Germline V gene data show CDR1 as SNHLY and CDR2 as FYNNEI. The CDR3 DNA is TGTGCCAGCAGTGATTCCGCGGGGAACTATGGCTACACCTTC. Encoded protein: CASSDSAGNYGYTF.